This T cell receptor (beta chain) was captured in a study of Ad26.COV2.S vaccination and SARS-CoV-2 variants. Study-wide background: Donor was one of the participants in the Ad26.COV2.S arm of the COV1001 trial.

Worth noting for this clone: As yet, its antigen is unknown. Other DNA sequences within the sample encode an identical CDR3.

Only in-frame clones appear in the TCRdb table, and some are missing; sequencing was by immunoSEQ multiplex PCR. The sample carries 300,000 to 400,000 clones, roughly 81% recorded once. Treatment given: 15 to 20 received Ad26.COV2.S at low or high dose, single or two shots; about 5 received placebo; per-sample allocation not given. Sampling was performed 63 days after the first vaccine or placebo injection. Donation was by an adult aged 18-55 years who was in Boston. There are 15 residues in the CDR3. Germline V CDR1 and CDR2: SGHNT, YYREEE (reference sequence). Unmatched junction bases numbered 6, after V lost 1 base and J lost 4 bases. Whole-study findings and limits: Researchers reported similar non-spike TCR breadth in vaccine and placebo recipients. Vaccinees displayed broader spike-specific TCR repertoires than placebo recipients.

This receptor was obtained from a person aged 18-65 years who received the Ad26.COV2.S COVID-19 vaccine or a placebo. The chain recombines TRBV5-4 with TRBJ1-2, with TRBD1 identical over 8 bases. The source material was peripheral blood, sampled in a trial of Ad26.COV2.S vaccine versus placebo. CDR3 DNA sequence: TGTGCCAGCAGCTTGCTTCAGGGGGCAGGCTATGGCTACACCTTC. Encoded protein: CASSLLQGAGYGYTF.